The 21 T cell receptor beta chains below come from one sample, sequenced in a study of T cells in Graves' hyperthyroidism and ophthalmopathy. TCR beta CDR3 region amplification was performed from RNA transcripts. The primer set for the first-round RT-PCR of the TCR CDR3 was HTBI. MiXCR was run by TCRdb on the multiplex PCR reads, yielding one entry per CDR3 protein. The repertoire holds roughly 400,000 distinct CDR3 sequences, with 20% to 25% as singletons. The specimen sequenced was blood. The receptors stem from a man aged 45-65 years with Graves' hyperthyroidism.

For the CDR3, the DNA is TGTGCCAGCAGCCAACTAGCGGGAGACCATGGCGGGGAGCTGTTTTTT. Encoded protein: CASSQLAGDHGGELFF. This chain links TRBV28 with TRBJ2-2; TRBD2 matches 11 bases. With V trimmed by 6 bases and J by 7 bases, 10 bases remained unmatched. This CDR3 is built from 16 residues. Germline lookup yields CDR1 MDHEN and CDR2 SYDVKM.

The chain recombines TRBV15 with TRBJ1-5; 9 bases map to TRBD1. The CDR3 sequence is 17 residues long. V gave up 1 base and J gave up 5 bases; unmatched junction bases: 9. Per germline, CDR1 LNHNV and CDR2 YYDKDF (reference sequence). This CDR3 is CATSRVLLQGAYQPQHF. DNA of the CDR3: TGTGCCACCAGCAGAGTTTTATTACAGGGGGCTTATCAGCCCCAGCATTTT.

This clonotype was seen a few times. The chain employs TRBV12-3 or TRBV12-4 and TRBJ1-1, with 8 bases lining up with TRBD1. J gave up 1 base and V 3 bases, and 7 bases lay outside the gene matches. The CDR3 contains 16 residues. The CDR3 sequence is CASSFTGGSWNTEAFF. DNA for the CDR3: TGTGCCAGCAGTTTCACAGGGGGATCGTGGAACACTGAAGCTTTCTTT.

The table lists this clonotype with many counts. The chain joins TRBV7-2 to TRBJ2-1, with TRBD1 identical over 7 bases. Trimming at V came to 1 base and at J to 2 bases, leaving 11 bases not matched to a gene. The CDR3 has 18 residues. Germline CDR1 is SGHTA and CDR2 is FQGNSA. CDR3 protein: CASSLVPPVTGTYNEQFF. CDR3 nucleotide sequence: TGTGCCAGCAGCTTAGTCCCTCCAGTGACAGGGACCTACAATGAGCAGTTCTTC.

At least ten counts were recorded for this clonotype. The chain combines TRBV7-9 with TRBJ2-1; D is uncertain. CDR1 and CDR2 from the germline V gene are SEHNR and FQNEAQ (reference sequence). The CDR3 length is 16 residues. V lost 0 bases to trimming and J lost 7 bases, with 16 bases between them. The CDR3 DNA reads TGTGCCAGCAGCTTAGCAGTGGCAGGTCTGGGGAATGAGCAGTTCTTC. Residues: CASSLAVAGLGNEQFF.

The rearrangement uses TRBV9 and TRBJ2-1; maybe TRBD2 (5 bases). The CDR3 is made up of 13 amino acids. Deletions cut 0 bases from V and 9 bases from J, with 10 bases between. The germline CDR1 and CDR2 sequences are SGDLS and YYNGEE. The CDR3 region has the DNA TGTGCCAGCAGCGTAGAAGAGCGGACTGAGCAGTTCTTC. Translation: CASSVEERTEQFF.

The gene calls are TRBV7-3 and TRBJ2-2, with TRBD2 identical over 9 bases. V lost 5 bases, J lost 8 bases, and 12 bases stayed unmatched. The CDR3 loop spans 16 amino acids. Germline CDR1 reads SGHTA; CDR2 reads FQGTGA. The CDR3 reads CASSAGASGAQGELFF. Here the CDR3 DNA reads TGTGCCAGCAGCGCAGGCGCTAGCGGGGCGCAGGGGGAGCTGTTTTTT.

J is TRBJ2-3 and V is TRBV5-4, with D tentatively TRBD2 (6 bases). V dropped 5 bases and J dropped 11 bases, with 21 bases sitting between them. CDR1 is SGHNT, CDR2 YYREEE, per germline (reference sequence). There are 14 residues in the CDR3. Here the CDR3 DNA reads TGTGCCAGCAGTTTGACTAGTTCGAGTCTGGAGCAGTATTTT. Translated, it gives CASSLTSSSLEQYF. Full variable domain (missing parts from reference TRBV5-4 and TRBJ2-3): ETGVTQSPTHLIKTRGQQVTLRCSSQSGHNTVSWYQQALGQGPQFIFQYYREEENGRGNFPPRFSGLQFPNYSSELNVNALELDDSALYLCASSLTSSSLEQYFGPGTRLTVL.

This clonotype has at least ten counts. This chain connects TRBV3-1 to TRBJ2-7; TRBD2 aligns across 7 bases. Losses at the gene ends were 1 base for V and 4 bases for J; bases not matched to a gene: 4. Germline assignment: CDR1 LGHDT and CDR2 YNNKEL (reference sequence). This CDR3 is built from 14 residues. The CDR3 DNA is TGTGCCAGCAGCCAAGGCGGGAGCGGTTACGAGCAGTACTTC. Translated: CASSQGGSGYEQYF.

This clonotype was seen many times. The genes are TRBV28 and TRBJ2-7; D uncertain. The germline V gene encodes CDR1 MDHEN and CDR2 SYDVKM. This CDR3 spans 14 amino acids. Trimming left V 3 bases short and J 5 bases short, with 14 bases between. Here the CDR3 DNA reads TGTGCCAGCAGTTTTAGGTCCGCGCAAGACGAGCAGTACTTC. This gives the protein CASSFRSAQDEQYF.

V gene TRBV13 combines with J gene TRBJ2-1; 10 nucleotides align to TRBD2. V lost 4 bases to trimming and J lost 3 bases; unmatched junction nucleotides: 6. The CDR3 consists of 16 residues. Germline V gives CDR1 PRHDT, CDR2 FYEKMQ (reference sequence). Here the CDR3 reads CASSSNSGRNYNEQFF. CDR3 coding DNA: TGTGCCAGCAGCTCAAATAGCGGGAGGAACTACAATGAGCAGTTCTTC.

This clonotype turned up a few times. This chain connects TRBV4-1 to TRBJ2-1; TRBD2 agrees at 9 bases. The ends lost 2 bases at V and 7 bases at J; junction bases unmatched: 6. The CDR3 runs 15 residues. Per the germline V gene, CDR1 is MGHRA and CDR2 is YSYEKL. CDR3 loop: CASSQQREVHNEQFF. The CDR3 DNA reads as TGCGCCAGCAGCCAACAGCGGGAGGTACATAATGAGCAGTTCTTC.

This clonotype has a handful of counts. The chain links TRBV20-1 to TRBJ1-1, with 7 bases fitting TRBD1. This CDR3 comprises 13 residues. The trim removed 5 bases at V and 5 bases at J, leaving 8 bases unmatched. In germline, CDR1 is DFQATT, CDR2 SNEGSKA (reference sequence). CDR3 in DNA: TGCAGTGCTGGAGGGGGCTCGGGGACTGAAGCTTTCTTT. It encodes CSAGGGSGTEAFF.

This clonotype showed up many times. The rearrangement links TRBV27 to TRBJ1-1; D call uncertain. V dropped 5 bases and J dropped 0 bases, with 10 bases sitting between them. The CDR3 runs to 14 residues. Germline lookup yields CDR1 MNHEY and CDR2 SMNVEV (reference sequence). CDR3 sequence reads: CASSAGPVNTEAFF. CDR3 sequence (DNA): TGTGCCAGCAGTGCAGGACCGGTGAACACTGAAGCTTTCTTT.

J is TRBJ2-7 and V is TRBV29-1; 8 bases match TRBD2. CDR1 SQVTM and CDR2 ANQGSEA come from the germline V gene. The CDR3 runs to 13 residues. Losses at the gene ends were 5 bases for V and 0 bases for J; bases not matched to a gene: 3. The CDR3 sequence is CSVLAGSSYEQYF. The CDR3 region has the DNA TGCAGCGTTCTAGCGGGCAGCTCCTACGAGCAGTACTTC.

In this sample, this clonotype turned up a few times. The rearrangement uses TRBV20-1 and TRBJ2-1, with D tentatively TRBD1 (6 bases). Trimming took 5 bases from V and 7 from J, leaving 12 bases between them. Germline V gene lookup returns CDR1 DFQATT and CDR2 SNEGSKA (reference sequence). The length of the CDR3 is 12 residues. The CDR3, as DNA: TGCAGTGCTGCCAGGACAGTGAATGAGCAGTTCTTC. Its translation: CSAARTVNEQFF.

V gene TRBV11-3 combines with J gene TRBJ2-7, with 9 bases aligning to TRBD1. With 5 bases clipped from V and 3 bases from J, the junction kept 8 bases outside the gene matches. The CDR3 loop spans 15 amino acids. CDR1 is SGHNT and CDR2 is YENEEA in the germline V gene. For the CDR3, the DNA is TGTGCCAGCAGCCCCCCTTTGGACAGGGGCTACGAGCAGTACTTC. Its protein is CASSPPLDRGYEQYF.

This rearrangement joins TRBV7-3 to TRBJ2-2, with a possible D match to TRBD1 (6 bases). The CDR3 has 15 residues. Trimming removed 1 base at V and 4 bases at J, with 10 bases between. Germline V lookup: CDR1 SGHTA, CDR2 FQGTGA. The CDR3 DNA reads TGTGCCAGCAGCTTAAACAGGGAGACCACCGGGGAGCTGTTTTTT. Translated, it gives CASSLNRETTGELFF.

This clonotype occurred a few times. The chain links TRBV27 to TRBJ1-6; unclear D gene. Germline V gives CDR1 MNHEY, CDR2 SMNVEV (reference sequence). CDR3 length: 14 residues. Deletions cut 2 bases from V and 10 bases from J, with 12 bases between. In DNA, the CDR3 is TGTGCCAGCAGTTTAAGACACTTGGCCTCACCCCTCCACTTT. Protein: CASSLRHLASPLHF.

There are many counts of this clonotype. The genes are TRBV27 and TRBJ2-7; TRBD2 agrees at 12 bases. Germline V gene lookup returns CDR1 MNHEY and CDR2 SMNVEV (reference sequence). The V gene end was trimmed by 6 bases and the J gene end by 4 bases; junction bases not matched to a gene: 7. There are 15 residues in the CDR3. The CDR3 protein is CASSRLAGELYEQYF. CDR3 DNA sequence: TGTGCCAGCAGCCGACTAGCGGGAGAACTATACGAGCAGTACTTC.

There are a few counts of this clonotype. The V call is TRBV7-3, the J call TRBJ2-1; D is uncertain. The ends were cut back, 3 bases at V and 3 bases at J, with 15 bases in the middle. This CDR3 region has 16 residues. Germline V CDR1 and CDR2: SGHTA, FQGTGA. CDR3 sequence: CASSLAMTSSYNEQFF. CDR3 sequence (DNA): TGTGCCAGCAGCTTGGCCATGACTTCAAGCTACAATGAGCAGTTCTTC.